A single sample gave rise to the 13 T cell receptor beta chains below, sequenced in a study of T cell responses to AZD1222 COVID-19 vaccine. Produced via immunoSEQ multiplex PCR; TCRdb's table is partial and in-frame only. The data contain about 150,000 clones, 75% to 95% of them singletons. The sequencing used peripheral blood, collected on day 0 of MenACWY control vaccination. The origin of the receptors is an adult in good health.

The gene calls are TRBV11-2 and TRBJ2-4; D is perhaps TRBD1 (5 bases). In germline, CDR1 is SGHAT, CDR2 FQNNGV. The germline V and J ends were trimmed by 2 bases and 4 bases, with 18 bases remaining between them. The CDR3 totals 17 residues. The CDR3 nucleotides are TGTGCCAGCAGCTTAAGGGGTATGACAGATACTAAAAACATTCAGTACTTC. It encodes CASSLRGMTDTKNIQYF.

This clone was observed once. This chain uses TRBV6-5 with TRBJ1-2, with 9 nucleotides matching TRBD1. Per the germline V gene, CDR1 is MNHEY and CDR2 is SVGAGI. The CDR3 has 14 residues. Losses at the gene ends were 6 bases for V and 7 bases for J; bases not matched to a gene: 9. CDR3 region: CASSTGTGRGGYTF. CDR3 coding DNA: TGTGCCAGCAGCACCGGGACAGGGAGAGGTGGCTACACCTTC.

The chain couples TRBV27 to TRBJ1-4; D is unclear. This CDR3 contains 10 residues. Germline V CDR1 and CDR2: MNHEY, SMNVEV (reference sequence). V lost 6 bases to trimming and J lost 8 bases, with 4 bases between them. The CDR3 DNA reads TGTGCCAGCAGAGGAGAAAAACTGTTTTTT. Amino acids: CASRGEKLFF.

The rearrangement uses TRBV19 and TRBJ2-3; 9 positions match TRBD1. Losses at the gene ends were 7 bases for V and 2 bases for J; bases not matched to a gene: 7. Per germline, CDR1 LNHDA and CDR2 SQIVND (reference sequence). The CDR3 is made up of 15 amino acids. The CDR3 bases are TGTGCCAGTACCGGACAGGGGATCTCCACAGATACGCAGTATTTT. Encoded protein: CASTGQGISTDTQYF.

The rearrangement uses TRBV6-1 and TRBJ1-2; D is unresolved. The CDR3 has 14 amino acids. V was trimmed by 0 bases and J by 6 bases, leaving 11 bases between them. The germline CDR1 and CDR2 sequences are MNHNS and SASEGT. The CDR3: CASSEAGLGDGYTF. CDR3 coding DNA: TGTGCCAGCAGTGAAGCCGGGCTTGGGGATGGCTACACCTTC.

V usage is TRBV28 and J usage is TRBJ1-4; D is ambiguous. The CDR3 has 14 residues. CDR1 MDHEN and CDR2 SYDVKM come from the germline V gene. Trimming stripped 6 bases from V and 12 bases from J, with 20 bases between. For the CDR3, the DNA is TGTGCCAGCAGGCAGATACAGCGGGCTGGGGAACTGTTTTTT. Its translation is CASRQIQRAGELFF.

The chain couples TRBV27 to TRBJ2-2, with D possibly TRBD2 on 6 matching bases. Germline V gives CDR1 MNHEY, CDR2 SMNVEV (reference sequence). The CDR3 covers 15 residues. V was trimmed by 10 bases and J by 1 base, leaving 16 bases between them. The DNA for the CDR3 is TGTGCCACCTACACTATGGGGGGGAACACCGGGGAGCTGTTTTTT. It translates to CATYTMGGNTGELFF.

This chain connects TRBV27 to TRBJ2-1; perhaps TRBD2 as D (6 bases). The CDR3 totals 12 residues. Germline lookup yields CDR1 MNHEY and CDR2 SMNVEV (reference sequence). Trimming shortened V by 1 base and J by 9 bases, and 7 bases separated the two germline ends. CDR3 amino acids: CASSLYGGEQFF. The CDR3 DNA reads as TGTGCCAGCAGTTTATACGGGGGTGAGCAGTTCTTC.

The rearrangement joins TRBV19 to TRBJ2-7, with 7 positions matching TRBD1. CDR1 and CDR2 from the germline V gene are LNHDA and SQIVND (reference sequence). Trimming at V came to 5 bases and at J to 2 bases, leaving 9 bases not matched to a gene. CDR3 length: 15 amino acids. In nucleotides, the CDR3 is TGTGCCAGTAGTGAACGACAGGGAGTGCCCTACGAGCAGTACTTC. Its protein is CASSERQGVPYEQYF. The full variable domain, with the rest looked up from reference TRBV19 and TRBJ2-7, is DGGITQSPKYLFRKEGQNVTLSCEQNLNHDAMYWYRQDPGQGLRLIYYSQIVNDFQKGDIAEGYSVSREKKESFPLTVTSAQKNPTAFYLCASSERQGVPYEQYFGPGTRLTVT.

The chain links TRBV5-1 to TRBJ1-5, with a possible D match to TRBD1 (5 bases). Germline assignment: CDR1 SGHRS and CDR2 YFSETQ. Trimming removed 4 bases from V and 2 bases from J, with 13 bases in between. The CDR3 is made up of 15 amino acids. This chain's CDR3 is CASSPLGGGNQPQHF. DNA for the CDR3: TGCGCCAGCAGCCCTTTGGGAGGGGGCAATCAGCCCCAGCATTTT.

This clone was observed a few times. The chain uses TRBV13 and TRBJ2-7, with D possibly matching TRBD1 (6 bases). This CDR3 region has 14 residues. Germline lookup yields CDR1 PRHDT and CDR2 FYEKMQ (reference sequence). V was clipped by 1 base and J by 2 bases, with 9 bases between them. Here the CDR3 reads CASSLEQGPYEQYF. CDR3 coding DNA: TGTGCCAGCAGCTTAGAACAGGGCCCCTACGAGCAGTACTTC.

V usage is TRBV6-4 and J usage is TRBJ2-7; D unresolved. Deletions cut 3 bases from V and 3 bases from J, with 9 bases between. The germline V gene encodes CDR1 MRHNA and CDR2 SNTAGT. The CDR3 has 13 residues. Written as DNA, the CDR3 is TGTGCCAGCAGTGAGCATGAAGGCTACGAGCAGTACTTC. Protein: CASSEHEGYEQYF.

This sequence joins TRBV29-1 and TRBJ2-5, with 12 bases that match TRBD2. The V and J ends lost 7 bases and 7 bases, in that order; junction bases with no gene match: 16. This CDR3 spans 16 amino acids. Germline CDR1 is SQVTM and CDR2 is ANQGSEA. For the CDR3, the DNA is TGCAGCGGCATGTGGACTAGCGGGATCCTAGGGGTGACCCAGTACTTC. Its protein product is CSGMWTSGILGVTQYF.